This T cell receptor (beta chain) was recorded in a study of shared clonotypes between healthy human individuals. TCRdb's table, derived via immunoSEQ multiplex PCR, lists solely in-frame clones and lacks some. The profile shows about 2 million clones, about 95% of them singletons. The CDR3 has 15 residues. V gave up 0 bases and J gave up 0 bases, with 9 bases separating them. The germline CDR1 and CDR2 sequences are SGDLS and YYNGEE. Naive CD8 cells lacked CD45RO, underwent positive selection for CCR7 and left out terminally differentiated effector memory CD45RA+ cells. The sequencing input was naive CD8+ T cells sorted from blood. The chain is built from TRBV9 and TRBJ1-1; D possibly corresponds to TRBD1 (5 bases). The sequence was collected from a young man in good health. The CDR3 reads CASSVEGLMNTEAFF. The CDR3 DNA is TGTGCCAGCAGCGTAGAGGGACTAATGAACACTGAAGCTTTCTTT.